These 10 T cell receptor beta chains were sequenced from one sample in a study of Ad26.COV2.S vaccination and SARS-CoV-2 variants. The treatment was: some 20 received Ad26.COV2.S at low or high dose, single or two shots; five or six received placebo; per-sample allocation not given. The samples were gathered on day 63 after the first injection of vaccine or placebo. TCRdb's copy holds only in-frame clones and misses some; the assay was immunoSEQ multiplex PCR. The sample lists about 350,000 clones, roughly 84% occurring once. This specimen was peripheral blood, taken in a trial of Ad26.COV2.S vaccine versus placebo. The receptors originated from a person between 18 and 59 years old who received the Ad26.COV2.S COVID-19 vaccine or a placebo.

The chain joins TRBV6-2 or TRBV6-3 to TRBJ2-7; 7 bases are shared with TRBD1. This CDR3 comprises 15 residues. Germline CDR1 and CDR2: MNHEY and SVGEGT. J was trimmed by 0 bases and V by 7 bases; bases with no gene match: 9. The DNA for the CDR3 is TGTGCCAGCACCCCTCCGGGACAGAGCTCCTACGAGCAGTACTTC. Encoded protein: CASTPPGQSSYEQYF.

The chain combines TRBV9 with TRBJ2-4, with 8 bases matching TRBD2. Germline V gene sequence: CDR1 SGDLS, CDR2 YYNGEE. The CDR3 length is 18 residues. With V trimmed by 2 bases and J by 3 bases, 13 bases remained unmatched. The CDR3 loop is CASSVESSGNLYKNIQYF. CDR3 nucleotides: TGTGCCAGCAGCGTTGAGAGTAGCGGGAACCTTTACAAAAACATTCAGTACTTC.

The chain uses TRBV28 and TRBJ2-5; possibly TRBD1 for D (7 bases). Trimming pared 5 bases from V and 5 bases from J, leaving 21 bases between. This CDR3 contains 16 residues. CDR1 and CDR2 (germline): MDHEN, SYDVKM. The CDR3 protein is CASSTTTGRYFETQYF. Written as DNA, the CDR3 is TGTGCCAGCAGTACCACGACAGGGAGGTACTTCGAGACCCAGTACTTC.

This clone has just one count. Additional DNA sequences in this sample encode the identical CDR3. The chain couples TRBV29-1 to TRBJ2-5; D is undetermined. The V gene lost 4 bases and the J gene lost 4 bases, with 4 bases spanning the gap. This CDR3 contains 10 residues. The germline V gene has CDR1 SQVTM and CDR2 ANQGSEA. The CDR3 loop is CSVGGETQYF. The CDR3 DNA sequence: TGCAGCGTTGGGGGAGAGACCCAGTACTTC.

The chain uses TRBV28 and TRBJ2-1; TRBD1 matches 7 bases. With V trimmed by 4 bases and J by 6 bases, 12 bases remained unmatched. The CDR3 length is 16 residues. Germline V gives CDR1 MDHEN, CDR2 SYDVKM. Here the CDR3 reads CASSWAGGGVSNEQFF. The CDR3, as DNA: TGTGCCAGCAGTTGGGCAGGGGGTGGGGTCAGCAATGAGCAGTTCTTC.

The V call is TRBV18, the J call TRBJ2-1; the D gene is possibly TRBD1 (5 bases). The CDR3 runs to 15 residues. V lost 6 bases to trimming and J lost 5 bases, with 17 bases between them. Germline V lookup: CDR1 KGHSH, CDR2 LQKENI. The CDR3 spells CASSQTPGHNNEQFF. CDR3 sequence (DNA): TGTGCCAGCTCTCAAACTCCAGGACACAACAATGAGCAGTTCTTC.

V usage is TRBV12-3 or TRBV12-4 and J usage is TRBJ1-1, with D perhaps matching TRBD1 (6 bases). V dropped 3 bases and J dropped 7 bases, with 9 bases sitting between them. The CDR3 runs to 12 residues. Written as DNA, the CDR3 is TGTGCCAGCAGTTTGTTACAGGGTGAAGCTTTCTTT. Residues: CASSLLQGEAFF.

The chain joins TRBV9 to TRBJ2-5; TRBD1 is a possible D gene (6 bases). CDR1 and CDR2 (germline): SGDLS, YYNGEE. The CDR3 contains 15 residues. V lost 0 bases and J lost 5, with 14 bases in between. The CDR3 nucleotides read TGTGCCAGCAGCGTAGCTACCCAGGGGTGGGAGACCCAGTACTTC. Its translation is CASSVATQGWETQYF.

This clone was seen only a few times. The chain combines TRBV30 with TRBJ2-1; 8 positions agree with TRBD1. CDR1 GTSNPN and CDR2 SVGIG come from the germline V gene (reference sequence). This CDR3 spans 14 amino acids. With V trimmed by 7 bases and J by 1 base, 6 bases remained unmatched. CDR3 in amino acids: CASTGEVSYNEQFF. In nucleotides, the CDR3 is TGTGCCTCGACAGGGGAGGTTTCCTACAATGAGCAGTTCTTC.

This CDR3 reads CASARDSPYEQYF. The CDR3 DNA is TGTGCCAGCGCCCGGGACAGCCCCTACGAGCAGTACTTC. The chain combines TRBV6-5 with TRBJ2-7, with 7 bases fitting TRBD1. The J segment lost 2 bases and the V segment lost 8 bases, leaving 6 bases of the junction unmatched. This CDR3 spans 13 amino acids. Germline CDR1 and CDR2: MNHEY and SVGAGI.